This TCR beta chain came from a study of T cell repertoires in cytomegalovirus infection. Study overall: Recently identified HLA-C-restricted CMV epitopes were among the peptides used. Through public TCR beta signatures, both CMV infection and matching HLA type were indicated.

The study, taken as a whole, reports: The study found HLA-C-restricted CMV-specific TCR beta clonotypes dominating the ex vivo response.

Turning to this clonotype: Its antigen is still unknown.

Germline values: CDR1 MNHEY, CDR2 SMNVEV (reference sequence). Trimming pared 3 bases from V and 8 bases from J, leaving 5 bases between. This CDR3 region has 11 residues. One entry per CDR3 protein, called by TCRdb with MiXCR from the reads. The sample consists of approximately 220,000 distinct CDR3 sequences, around 35% of them appearing once. The source material was CD8+ T cells from cultured PBMCs, sampled from culture after CMV antigen stimulation. The clonotype comes from a human donor in good health (CMV status not recorded). Some clones in this sample may be carry-over from other donors' samples. V usage is TRBV27 and J usage is TRBJ2-4; the D is unclear. In DNA, the CDR3 is TGTGCCAGCAGTTTCGGACACATTCAGTACTTC. This codes for CASSFGHIQYF.